A selection of T cell receptor beta chains follows, all from one sample in a study of CD8+ T cells in alopecia areata. The data were produced by immunoSEQ multiplex PCR, yet TCRdb's version contains in-frame clones alone and is incomplete. The sample consists of about 97,000 clones, about 40% of them appearing once. The sample was CD4+ T cells sorted from blood. These TCRs come from a human donor with alopecia areata. The CDR3 runs from the conserved cysteine through the conserved F or W. A D gene is named only where the DNA matches it firmly. Expanded clones get a size class; other rows say once, few or many, or leave the size out.

CDR3	DNA	D	size	V	J
CSVGTGARTEAFF	TGCAGCGTAGGGACAGGGGCGCGGACTGAAGCTTTCTTT	TRBD1	few	TRBV29-1	TRBJ1-1
CSVVPGIPNYGYTF	TGCAGCGTTGTACCAGGAATTCCTAACTATGGCTACACCTTC	NA	few	TRBV29-1	TRBJ1-2
CASSLDPGSQETQYF	TGCGCCAGCAGCTTGGACCCCGGGAGTCAAGAGACCCAGTACTTC	NA	few	TRBV5-1	TRBJ2-5
CASSQGPASGANVLTF	TGCGCCAGCAGCCAAGGGCCGGCCTCTGGGGCCAACGTCCTGACTTTC	NA	NA	TRBV4-1	TRBJ2-6
CASSLLATSTGGSYNEQFF	TGTGCCAGCAGCTTACTGGCCACCTCTACAGGGGGCTCCTACAATGAGCAGTTCTTC	TRBD1	many	TRBV7-2	TRBJ2-1
CAWSSPGQGSYEQYF	TGTGCCTGGAGTAGCCCTGGACAGGGGTCATACGAGCAGTACTTC	TRBD1	NA	TRBV30	TRBJ2-7
CAWSEAGGTDTQYF	TGTGCCTGGAGTGAGGCGGGAGGAACAGATACGCAGTATTTT	TRBD2	NA	TRBV30	TRBJ2-3
CSVEELQTAPVTF	TGCAGCGTTGAAGAGCTGCAGACAGCCCCTGTCACCTTC	NA	NA	TRBV29-1	TRBJ1-2
CASTRGVKETQYF	TGTGCCAGCACCCGGGGTGTCAAAGAGACCCAGTACTTC	NA	NA	TRBV6-9	TRBJ2-5
CASSSGGSGMGETQYF	TGTGCCAGCAGTTCTGGGGGAAGCGGGATGGGAGAGACCCAGTACTTC	TRBD2	NA	TRBV6-5	TRBJ2-5